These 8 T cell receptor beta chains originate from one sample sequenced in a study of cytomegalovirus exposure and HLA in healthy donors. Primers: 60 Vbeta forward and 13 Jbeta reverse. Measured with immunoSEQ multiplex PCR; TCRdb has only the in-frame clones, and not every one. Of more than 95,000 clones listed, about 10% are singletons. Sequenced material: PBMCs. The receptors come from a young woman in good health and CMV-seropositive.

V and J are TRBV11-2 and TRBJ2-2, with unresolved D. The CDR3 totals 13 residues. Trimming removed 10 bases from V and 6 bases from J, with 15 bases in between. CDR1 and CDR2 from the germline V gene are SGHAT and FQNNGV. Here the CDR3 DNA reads TGTGCCACCACTCCCCCGAGGTCCGGGGAGCTGTTTTTT. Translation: CATTPPRSGELFF.

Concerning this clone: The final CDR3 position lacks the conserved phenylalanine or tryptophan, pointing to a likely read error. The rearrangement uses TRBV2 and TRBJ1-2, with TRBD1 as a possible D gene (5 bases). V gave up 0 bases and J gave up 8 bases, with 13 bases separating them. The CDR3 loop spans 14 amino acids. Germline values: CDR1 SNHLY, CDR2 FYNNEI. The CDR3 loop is CASSEASRVGGYTL. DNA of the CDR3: TGTGCCAGCAGTGAAGCGTCCAGGGTCGGCGGCTACACCCTC.

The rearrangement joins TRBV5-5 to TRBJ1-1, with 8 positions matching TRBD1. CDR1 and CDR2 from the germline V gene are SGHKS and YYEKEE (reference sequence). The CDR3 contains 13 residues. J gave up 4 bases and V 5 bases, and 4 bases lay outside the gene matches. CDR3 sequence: CASSGQGRTEAFF. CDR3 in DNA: TGTGCCAGCAGTGGACAGGGTCGCACTGAAGCTTTCTTT.

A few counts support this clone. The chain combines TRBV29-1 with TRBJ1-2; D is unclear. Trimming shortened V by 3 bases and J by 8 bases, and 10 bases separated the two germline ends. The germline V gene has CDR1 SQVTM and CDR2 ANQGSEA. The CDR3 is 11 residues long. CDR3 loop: CSVEGVQGYTF. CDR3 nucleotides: TGCAGCGTTGAGGGAGTGCAGGGCTACACCTTC.

The CDR3 nucleotides read TGTGCCAGCTCGTCTACAGGGCTGAATGGCTACACCTTC. Its translation: CASSSTGLNGYTF. The chain is built from TRBV18 and TRBJ1-2; D might be TRBD1 (6 bases). Germline V lookup: CDR1 KGHSH, CDR2 LQKENI. Trimming shortened V by 6 bases and J by 6 bases, and 14 bases separated the two germline ends. The CDR3 length is 13 residues.

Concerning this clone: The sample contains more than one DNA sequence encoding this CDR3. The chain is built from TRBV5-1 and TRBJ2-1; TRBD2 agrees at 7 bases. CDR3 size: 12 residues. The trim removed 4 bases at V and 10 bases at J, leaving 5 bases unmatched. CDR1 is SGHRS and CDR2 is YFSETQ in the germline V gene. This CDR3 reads CASSPNGGEQFF. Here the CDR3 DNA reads TGCGCCAGCAGCCCAAACGGGGGGGAGCAGTTCTTC.

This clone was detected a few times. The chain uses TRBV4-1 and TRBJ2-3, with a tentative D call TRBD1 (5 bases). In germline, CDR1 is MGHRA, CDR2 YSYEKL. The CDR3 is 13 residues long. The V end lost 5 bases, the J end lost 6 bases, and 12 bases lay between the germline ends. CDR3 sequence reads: CASSFQGTDTQYF. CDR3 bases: TGCGCCAGCAGCTTCCAGGGAACGGATACGCAGTATTTT.

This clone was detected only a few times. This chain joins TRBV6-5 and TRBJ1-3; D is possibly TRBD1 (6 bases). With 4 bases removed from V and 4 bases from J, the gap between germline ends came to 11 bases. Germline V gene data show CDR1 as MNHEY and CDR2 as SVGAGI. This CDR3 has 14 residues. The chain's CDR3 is CASSSGGPGNTIYF. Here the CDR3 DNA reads TGTGCCAGCAGTTCGGGGGGCCCGGGAAACACCATATATTTT.